The T cell receptor beta chain described here comes from a study of PD-1 blockade in classical Hodgkin lymphoma. Noted time point: cycle 4 day 1 (C4D1), after more than 5 weeks of nivolumab. Every patient was affected by relapse after autologous stem cell transplantation, while exposure to brentuximab vedotin was not uniform. Profiled with immunoSEQ multiplex PCR; TCRdb holds only in-frame clones, not every one. The table includes over 75,000 clones, around nine tenths detected once. The clonotype originates from a human donor with classical Hodgkin lymphoma. The source was peripheral blood mononuclear cells (PBMCs), collected before the fourth cycle of nivolumab.

CDR3 nucleotide sequence: TGTGCCAGCAGTTCCTTTCGGAACACTGAAGCTTTCTTT. It encodes CASSSFRNTEAFF. The rearrangement joins TRBV27 to TRBJ1-1; D unresolved. Looked up from germline, CDR1 is MNHEY and CDR2 is SMNVEV (reference sequence). This CDR3 comprises 13 residues. The V gene lost 4 bases and the J gene lost 1 base, with 7 bases spanning the gap.